The 25 T cell receptor beta chains below all came from one sample that was sequenced in a study of blood T cell repertoires in COVID-19. Clones were sequenced by immunoSEQ multiplex PCR, and TCRdb holds only the in-frame ones, with some missing. Of under 300,000 clones in the sample, over 75% were seen once. Sequencing was carried out using PBMCs or T cells enriched from blood (not recorded which). The receptors were gathered from a woman younger than 35 who had recovered from COVID-19.

The rearrangement uses TRBV28 and TRBJ1-2, with TRBD1 matching over 7 bases. J was trimmed by 2 bases and V by 6 bases; bases with no gene match: 6. The germline CDR1 and CDR2 sequences are MDHEN and SYDVKM. CDR3 size: 14 residues. The CDR3 coding sequence is TGTGCCAGCAGCCCCGTAGGGGGCAACTATGGCTACACCTTC. Protein: CASSPVGGNYGYTF.

The genes are TRBV2 and TRBJ2-7; the D gene is possibly TRBD1 (5 bases). Deletions cut 5 bases from V and 0 bases from J, with 11 bases between. The CDR3 totals 14 residues. Germline V gene lookup returns CDR1 SNHLY and CDR2 FYNNEI. CDR3 sequence: CASSTGRFSYEQYF. For the CDR3, the DNA is TGTGCCAGCAGTACAGGTAGATTCTCCTACGAGCAGTACTTC. The variable domain in full, completed from reference TRBV2 and TRBJ2-7, reads EPEVTQTPSHQVTQMGQEVILRCVPISNHLYFYWYRQILGQKVEFLVSFYNNEISEKSEIFDDQFSVERPDGSNFTLKIRSTKLEDSAMYFCASSTGRFSYEQYFGPGTRLTVT.

This sequence joins TRBV3-1 (or the pseudogene TRBV3-2) and TRBJ1-5; D might be TRBD1 (6 bases). The germline V and J ends were trimmed by 1 base and 7 bases, with 14 bases remaining between them. Per germline, CDR1 LGHDT and CDR2 YNNKEL (reference sequence). CDR3 length equals 15 residues. In nucleotides, the CDR3 is TGTGCCAGCAGCCAAGGAGGGGCGCAGGGGCAGCCCCAGCATTTT. Translated, it gives CASSQGGAQGQPQHF.

The chain carries TRBV27 and TRBJ1-4; D call uncertain. There are 14 residues in the CDR3. Germline CDR1 reads MNHEY; CDR2 reads SMNVEV (reference sequence). Trimming removed 7 bases at V and 4 bases at J, with 13 bases between. As DNA, the CDR3 is TGTGCCAGCACCCCTTCCGCGGATAATGAAAAACTGTTTTTT. Translated: CASTPSADNEKLFF.

This sequence joins TRBV9 and TRBJ2-1, with no clear D. The CDR3 has 12 residues. V dropped 3 bases and J dropped 6 bases, with 7 bases sitting between them. CDR1 and CDR2 from the germline V gene are SGDLS and YYNGEE. The CDR3 bases are TGTGCCAGCAGCGCAGGTCGCAATGAGCAGTTCTTC. Amino acid sequence: CASSAGRNEQFF.

The J gene is TRBJ1-1, the V gene TRBV2; D perhaps matches TRBD1 (5 bases). The CDR3 is made up of 15 amino acids. Trimming took off 4 bases at V and 0 bases at J, with 12 bases between the two ends. Germline values: CDR1 SNHLY, CDR2 FYNNEI. CDR3 bases: TGTGCCAGCAGTGTCAGGGTCCTTTTGAACACTGAAGCTTTCTTT. This encodes CASSVRVLLNTEAFF.

This clone was detected only once. The J gene is TRBJ1-2, the V gene TRBV2, with D hard to call. The V end lost 5 bases, the J end lost 2 bases, and 12 bases lay between the germline ends. CDR1 SNHLY and CDR2 FYNNEI come from the germline V gene. The CDR3 runs to 14 residues. In DNA, the CDR3 is TGTGCCAGCAGTCGGGGAGGATTCAACTATGGCTACACCTTC. Protein product: CASSRGGFNYGYTF.

The chain is built from TRBV19 and TRBJ2-3; D is undetermined. The germline V gene has CDR1 LNHDA and CDR2 SQIVND (reference sequence). Between the trimmed V and J ends, which lost 4 bases and 9 bases, there was a span of 8 bases. The CDR3 length is 11 residues. This CDR3 is CASSTRVTQYF. For the CDR3, the DNA is TGTGCCAGTAGTACTCGCGTCACGCAGTATTTT.

V and J are TRBV19 and TRBJ1-2; no reliable D call. V lost 5 bases, J lost 5 bases, and 15 bases lay in between. The CDR3 is 14 amino acids. Per the germline V gene, CDR1 is LNHDA and CDR2 is SQIVND (reference sequence). The CDR3 region is CASSVDTLVYGYTF. CDR3 bases: TGTGCCAGTAGTGTTGACACTTTGGTTTATGGCTACACCTTC. Looking up the rest from reference TRBV19 and TRBJ1-2 gives the full variable domain: DGGITQSPKYLFRKEGQNVTLSCEQNLNHDAMYWYRQDPGQGLRLIYYSQIVNDFQKGDIAEGYSVSREKKESFPLTVTSAQKNPTAFYLCASSVDTLVYGYTFGSGTRLTVV.

The chain recombines TRBV7-9 with TRBJ1-1; D is possibly TRBD1 (5 bases). The germline gives CDR1 SEHNR, CDR2 FQNEAQ (reference sequence). The CDR3 spans 13 residues. V was trimmed by 3 bases and J by 3 bases, leaving 8 bases between them. This CDR3 is CASSFLGDTEAFF. CDR3 sequence (DNA): TGTGCCAGCAGCTTTCTAGGGGACACTGAAGCTTTCTTT. Full variable domain (remainder filled in from reference TRBV7-9 and TRBJ1-1): DTGVSQNPRHKITKRGQNVTFRCDPISEHNRLYWYRQTLGQGPEFLTYFQNEAQLEKSRLLSDRFSAERPKGSFSTLEIQRTEQGDSAMYLCASSFLGDTEAFFGQGTRLTVV.

For the CDR3, the DNA is TGTGCTAGTGTCGGCGGACAGGGATACAATGAGCAGTTCTTC. Amino acids: CASVGGQGYNEQFF. V is TRBV12-5 and J is TRBJ2-1; 8 positions match TRBD1. There are 14 residues in the CDR3. The trim removed 7 bases at V and 4 bases at J, leaving 6 bases unmatched. The germline gives CDR1 LGHNT, CDR2 FRNRAP.

This chain links TRBV5-1 with TRBJ1-6, with TRBD1 matching over 8 bases. Germline CDR1 reads SGHRS; CDR2 reads YFSETQ. V lost 0 bases, J lost 9 bases, and 11 bases stayed unmatched. This CDR3 has 17 amino acids. The CDR3 protein is CASSLAVGDRFVSPLHF. CDR3 DNA: TGCGCCAGCAGCTTGGCCGTCGGGGACAGGTTTGTTTCACCCCTCCACTTT.

The chain employs TRBV4-2 and TRBJ1-2; the match to TRBD1 covers 10 bases. J gave up 9 bases and V 4 bases, and 20 bases lay outside the gene matches. The CDR3 extends over 18 amino acids. In germline, CDR1 is LGHNA, CDR2 YNFKEQ. The CDR3 nucleotides are TGTGCCAGCAGCCCGGCCGGGACAGGGGTCTCCGCCAAGTTTAGCTACACCTTC. Protein sequence: CASSPAGTGVSAKFSYTF.

The chain combines TRBV7-8 with TRBJ2-5, with 9 bases fitting TRBD2. V gave up 7 bases and J gave up 5 bases; unmatched junction bases: 11. The CDR3 has 15 amino acids. CDR1 and CDR2 (germline): SGHVS, FQNEAQ. Here the CDR3 DNA reads TGTGCCAGCAACCCGTCCGGGACTAGCTACGAGACCCAGTACTTC. Residues: CASNPSGTSYETQYF.

The rearrangement uses TRBV7-8 and TRBJ2-7; TRBD1 matches 9 bases. The V segment lost 2 bases and the J segment 2 bases; nucleotides outside the gene matches: 1. CDR1 is SGHVS and CDR2 is FQNEAQ in the germline V gene. CDR3 length equals 14 residues. CDR3: CASSLRDRAYEQYF. The CDR3 nucleotides read TGTGCCAGCAGCTTACGGGACAGGGCCTACGAGCAGTACTTC.

This clone turned up a few times. V is TRBV5-1 and J is TRBJ1-4, with TRBD1 identical over 7 bases. Germline CDR1 and CDR2: SGHRS and YFSETQ. The CDR3 runs 15 residues. V was clipped by 1 base and J by 6 bases; unmatched bases: 6. CDR3 sequence (DNA): TGCGCCAGCAGCTTGTCTGTCAGGGGGGATGAAAAACTGTTTTTT. Its translation is CASSLSVRGDEKLFF.

In the case of this clone: The junction departs from the called germline gene at one end, perhaps through a read error. This sequence joins TRBV28 and TRBJ1-5; no clear D gene. The germline gives CDR1 MDHEN, CDR2 SYDVKM. The CDR3 is 13 amino acids. The CDR3 sequence: CASSPILARPGNF. The CDR3 DNA reads TGTGCCAGCAGTCCGATTTTAGCTCGGCCGGGGAATTTT.

The count of this clone is one. The chain uses TRBV5-5 and TRBJ1-5; D is unresolved. The CDR3 has 18 amino acids. V was clipped by 4 bases and J by 0 bases, with 20 bases between them. Germline values: CDR1 SGHKS, CDR2 YYEKEE (reference sequence). The CDR3 sequence: CASSPGPGSGYSNQPQHF. The CDR3 coding sequence is TGTGCCAGCAGCCCCGGTCCGGGTTCGGGGTATAGCAATCAGCCCCAGCATTTT. The full variable domain, with the rest looked up from reference TRBV5-5 and TRBJ1-5, is DAGVTQSPTHLIKTRGQQVTLRCSPISGHKSVSWYQQVLGQGPQFIFQYYEKEERGRGNFPDRFSARQFPNYSSELNVNALLLGDSALYLCASSPGPGSGYSNQPQHFGDGTRLSIL.

The rearrangement links TRBV5-1 to TRBJ1-1; D might be TRBD1 (6 bases). The CDR3 loop spans 13 amino acids. With 3 bases removed from V and 4 bases from J, the gap between germline ends came to 10 bases. Germline CDR1 reads SGHRS; CDR2 reads YFSETQ. For the CDR3, the DNA is TGCGCCAGCAGCTCCGTGACAGGCACTGAAGCTTTCTTT. Amino acid sequence: CASSSVTGTEAFF.

This chain uses TRBV2 with TRBJ2-2; no definite D call. Trimming stripped 8 bases from V and 8 bases from J, with 18 bases between. Germline loops: CDR1 SNHLY, CDR2 FYNNEI. The CDR3 runs to 14 residues. The chain's CDR3 is CASVVLPQYGELFF. CDR3 sequence (DNA): TGTGCCAGCGTAGTACTACCCCAATATGGGGAGCTGTTTTTT.

This rearrangement joins TRBV4-1 to TRBJ1-6; the D is unclear. The CDR3 loop spans 15 amino acids. The V gene lost 2 bases and the J gene lost 10 bases, with 15 bases spanning the gap. In germline, CDR1 is MGHRA, CDR2 YSYEKL. The CDR3 is CASSQSKGGNSPLHF. The CDR3 bases are TGCGCCAGCAGCCAATCGAAGGGAGGAAACTCACCCCTCCACTTT.

Only one count was recorded for this clone. This sequence joins TRBV19 and TRBJ1-4; maybe TRBD1 (5 bases). Germline CDR1 and CDR2: LNHDA and SQIVND (reference sequence). V was shortened by 8 bases and J by 8 bases, with 15 bases between the two germline ends. This CDR3 has 13 amino acids. The CDR3 protein is CASATRGGEKLFF. DNA for the CDR3: TGTGCCAGTGCTACTAGGGGAGGAGAAAAACTGTTTTTT. Full variable domain (rest looked up from reference TRBV19 and TRBJ1-4): DGGITQSPKYLFRKEGQNVTLSCEQNLNHDAMYWYRQDPGQGLRLIYYSQIVNDFQKGDIAEGYSVSREKKESFPLTVTSAQKNPTAFYLCASATRGGEKLFFGSGTQLSVL.

This clone was observed a single time. The rearrangement links TRBV10-2 to TRBJ2-7, with TRBD1 identical over 7 bases. Germline loops: CDR1 WSHSY, CDR2 SAAADI. V was clipped by 6 bases and J by 3 bases; unmatched bases: 8. The CDR3 is 14 residues long. This CDR3 reads CASSTGTASYEQYF. The CDR3 region has the DNA TGCGCCAGCAGCACCGGGACAGCCAGCTACGAGCAGTACTTC.

The chain carries TRBV5-1 and TRBJ2-2; 10 bases are shared with TRBD2. After removal of 2 bases from V and 0 bases from J, the junction contained 7 bases not matched to a gene. Looked up from germline, CDR1 is SGHRS and CDR2 is YFSETQ. The CDR3 is 18 amino acids. The CDR3 nucleotides are TGCGCCAGCAGCTTTTGGCTAGCGGGGGCATCGAACACCGGGGAGCTGTTTTTT. It translates to CASSFWLAGASNTGELFF.

The chain combines TRBV12-3 or TRBV12-4 with TRBJ2-2; D not certain. CDR3 length: 12 residues. Deletions cut 5 bases from V and 4 bases from J, with 5 bases between. CDR3 sequence (DNA): TGTGCCAGCAGTCCGGGCACCGGGGAGCTGTTTTTT. This translates into CASSPGTGELFF.